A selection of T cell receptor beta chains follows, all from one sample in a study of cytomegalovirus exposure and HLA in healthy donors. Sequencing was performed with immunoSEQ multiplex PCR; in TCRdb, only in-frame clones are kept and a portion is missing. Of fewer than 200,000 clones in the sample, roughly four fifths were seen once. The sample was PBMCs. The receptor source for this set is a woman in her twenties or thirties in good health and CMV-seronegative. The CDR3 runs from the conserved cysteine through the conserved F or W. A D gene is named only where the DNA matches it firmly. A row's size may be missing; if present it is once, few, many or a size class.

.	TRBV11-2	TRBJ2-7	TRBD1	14	CASSFGTGPYEQYF	TGTGCCAGCAGCTTTGGGACAGGGCCCTACGAGCAGTACTTC
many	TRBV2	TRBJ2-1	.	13	CASTGDAYNEQFF	TGTGCCAGCACCGGGGATGCCTACAATGAGCAGTTCTTC
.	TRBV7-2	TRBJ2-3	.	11	CASSLLDTQYF	TGTGCCAGCAGCCTCCTCGATACGCAGTATTTT
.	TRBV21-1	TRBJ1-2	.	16	CASSKGTALDFYGYTF	TGTGCCAGCAGCAAAGGGACAGCTCTGGACTTCTATGGCTACACCTTC
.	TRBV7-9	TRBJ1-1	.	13	CASSFDTNTEAFF	TGTGCCAGCAGCTTCGACACGAACACTGAAGCTTTCTTT
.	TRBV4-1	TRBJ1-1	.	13	CASSSLGGTEAFF	TGCGCCAGCAGCTCCCTGGGGGGGACTGAAGCTTTCTTT
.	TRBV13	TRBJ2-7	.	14	CASSLGGVSYEQYF	TGTGCCAGCAGCCTCGGAGGGGTCTCCTACGAGCAGTACTTC
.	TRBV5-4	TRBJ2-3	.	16	CASSLAGGLATDTQYF	TGTGCCAGCAGCTTGGCCGGAGGGCTAGCTACAGATACGCAGTATTTT
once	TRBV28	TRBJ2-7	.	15	CASSLLPDSTYEQYF	TGTGCCAGCAGTTTATTGCCGGACAGCACCTACGAGCAGTACTTC
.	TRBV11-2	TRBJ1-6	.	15	CASSVQGSARSPLHF	TGTGCCAGCAGCGTACAGGGTAGTGCTCGTTCACCCCTCCACTTT
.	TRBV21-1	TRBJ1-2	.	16	CAMRFSPGQAIYGYTF	TGTGCTATGCGTTTTTCTCCGGGACAGGCCATCTATGGCTACACCTTC
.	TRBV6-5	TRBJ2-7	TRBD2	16	CASSYSRGGGSYEQYF	TGTGCCAGCAGTTACTCCCGCGGGGGGGGTTCCTACGAGCAGTACTTC
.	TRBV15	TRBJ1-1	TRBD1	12	CATSKQGVEAFF	TGTGCCACCAGCAAACAGGGGGTTGAAGCTTTCTTT
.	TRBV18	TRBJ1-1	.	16	CASSPAPGPMNTEAFF	TGTGCCAGCTCACCGGCGCCAGGGCCCATGAACACTGAAGCTTTCTTT
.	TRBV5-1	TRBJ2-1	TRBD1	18	CASSRIPGTGGSYNEQFF	TGCGCCAGCAGCCGAATTCCCGGGACAGGGGGCTCCTACAATGAGCAGTTCTTC
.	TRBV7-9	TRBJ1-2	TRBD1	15	CASSSTGGAGNGYTF	TGTGCCAGCAGCTCGACAGGGGGCGCAGGGAATGGCTACACCTTC
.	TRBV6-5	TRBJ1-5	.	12	CASSKLHQPQHF	TGTGCCAGCAGTAAGCTTCATCAGCCCCAGCATTTT
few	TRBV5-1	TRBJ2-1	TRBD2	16	CASSPGTSGSRFEQFF	TGCGCCAGCAGCCCCGGGACTAGCGGGAGTAGGTTTGAGCAGTTCTTC
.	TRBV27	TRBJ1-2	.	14	CASSPVRLSGGYTF	TGTGCCAGCAGCCCCGTTCGACTCTCGGGTGGCTACACCTTC
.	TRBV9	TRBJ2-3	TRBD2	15	CASSPGGGPTDTQYF	TGTGCCAGCAGCCCCGGCGGGGGACCCACAGATACGCAGTATTTT
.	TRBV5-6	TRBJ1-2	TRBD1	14	CASSAPQGNYGYTF	TGTGCCAGCAGCGCACCACAGGGGAACTATGGCTACACCTTC
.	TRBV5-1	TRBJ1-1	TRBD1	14	CASSLIRGDTEAFF	TGCGCCAGCAGCTTGATCAGGGGGGACACTGAAGCTTTCTTT
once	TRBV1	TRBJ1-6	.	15	CTSSQSRQDNSPLHF	TGCACCAGCAGCCAATCCCGACAGGATAATTCACCCCTCCACTTT
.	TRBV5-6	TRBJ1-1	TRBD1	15	CASSWGQGMGTEAFF	TGTGCCAGCAGCTGGGGACAGGGGATGGGCACTGAAGCTTTCTTT
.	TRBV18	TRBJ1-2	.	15	CASSPYLPENYGYTF	TGTGCCAGCTCACCGTACCTACCTGAGAACTATGGCTACACCTTC
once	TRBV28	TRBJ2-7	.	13	CASTKPSSYEQYF	TGTGCCAGCACTAAACCGAGCTCCTACGAGCAGTACTTC
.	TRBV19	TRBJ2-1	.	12	CASIGAAHEQFF	TGTGCCAGTATTGGGGCAGCCCATGAGCAGTTCTTC
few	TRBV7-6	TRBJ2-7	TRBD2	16	CASSLSSGLAGAGQYF	TGTGCCAGCAGCTTATCTTCGGGACTAGCGGGAGCTGGGCAGTACTTC
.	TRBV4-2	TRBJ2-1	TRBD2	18	CASSLQPNLAGSYNEQFF	TGTGCCAGCAGCCTCCAACCAAATCTAGCGGGGTCCTACAATGAGCAGTTCTTC
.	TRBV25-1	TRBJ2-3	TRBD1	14	CASSADRGADTQYF	TGTGCCAGCAGTGCAGACAGGGGGGCAGATACGCAGTATTTT
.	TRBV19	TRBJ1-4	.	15	CASSKGHEAGEKLFF	TGTGCCAGTAGTAAAGGGCACGAAGCGGGGGAAAAACTGTTTTTT
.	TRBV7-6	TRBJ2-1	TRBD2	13	CASSSGTLNEQFF	TGTGCCAGCTCAAGCGGGACTCTGAATGAGCAGTTCTTC
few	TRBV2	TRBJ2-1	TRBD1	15	CASSVSRTGSSRQFF	TGTGCCAGCAGTGTTTCGCGGACAGGGTCAAGTAGGCAGTTCTTC
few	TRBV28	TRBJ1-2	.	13	CASSPPGDYGYTF	TGTGCCAGCAGTCCCCCCGGGGACTATGGCTACACCTTC
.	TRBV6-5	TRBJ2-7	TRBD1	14	CASKLGQLSYEQYF	TGTGCCAGCAAATTGGGACAGCTGTCCTACGAGCAGTACTTC
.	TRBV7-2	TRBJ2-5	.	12	CASSLYRETQYF	TGTGCCAGCAGCTTATATAGAGAGACCCAGTACTTC
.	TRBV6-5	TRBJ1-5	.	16	CASSYSPGNPEQPQHF	TGTGCCAGCAGTTACTCGCCCGGGAATCCGGAACAGCCCCAGCATTTT
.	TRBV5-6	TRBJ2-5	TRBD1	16	CASSPGDRGRWETQYF	TGTGCCAGCAGCCCTGGGGACAGGGGGCGCTGGGAGACCCAGTACTTC
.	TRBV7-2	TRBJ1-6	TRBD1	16	CASSFNRGSYNSPLHF	TGTGCCAGCAGCTTCAACAGGGGCTCCTATAATTCACCCCTCCACTTT
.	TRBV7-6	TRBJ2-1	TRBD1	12	CASSRDRGHQFF	TGTGCCAGCAGCCGGGACAGGGGGCATCAGTTCTTC